This entry lists 20 T cell receptor beta chains sequenced from one sample in a study of T cell responses to AZD1222 COVID-19 vaccine. Clones were sequenced by immunoSEQ multiplex PCR, and TCRdb holds only the in-frame ones, with some missing. The table includes about 150,000 clones, roughly nine tenths detected once. The sample in question was peripheral blood, obtained after recovery from COVID-19. These receptors were collected from an adult who had recovered from COVID-19.

This chain joins TRBV19 and TRBJ2-2, with a weak D call TRBD1 (6 bases). The CDR3 has 14 amino acids. V lost 1 base, J lost 6 bases, and 9 bases lay in between. Per the germline V gene, CDR1 is LNHDA and CDR2 is SQIVND (reference sequence). CDR3 loop: CASSIVSGAGELFF. CDR3 DNA: TGTGCCAGTAGTATAGTATCAGGGGCCGGGGAGCTGTTTTTT.

The chain uses TRBV6-2 or TRBV6-3 and TRBJ1-2, with D unresolved. The CDR3 is made up of 14 amino acids. CDR1 MNHEY and CDR2 SVGEGT come from the germline V gene. The V and J ends lost 2 bases and 4 bases respectively, with 11 bases between them. CDR3 nucleotide sequence: TGTGCCAGCAGTTACCCCACAGCTTTCTATGGCTACACCTTC. Translating it yields CASSYPTAFYGYTF.

This sequence joins TRBV5-1 and TRBJ2-3, with unresolved D. Trimming took off 4 bases at V and 2 bases at J, with 8 bases between the two ends. The V gene's germline CDR1 is SGHRS and CDR2 YFSETQ. The CDR3 spans 13 residues. The CDR3 here is CASSDPFTDTQYF. The CDR3 region has the DNA TGCGCCAGCAGCGATCCGTTCACAGATACGCAGTATTTT.

This chain uses TRBV21-1 with TRBJ2-1; the DNA was not used to check the table's D call, TRBD2. TRBV21-1 is assigned pseudogene status. There are 16 residues in the CDR3. CDR3 coding DNA: TGTGCCAGCAGCGAGTCGGACGGGAGCTCCTACAATGAGCAGTTCTTC. Translation: CASSESDGSSYNEQFF.

The J gene is TRBJ2-7, the V gene TRBV12-3 or TRBV12-4; possible D gene TRBD2, 7 bases. The CDR3 is made up of 13 amino acids. V lost 6 bases and J 7 bases, leaving 16 bases between the germline ends. This chain's CDR3 is CASRWGGAPEQYF. DNA for the CDR3: TGTGCCAGCAGGTGGGGGGGGGCCCCGGAGCAGTACTTC.

There are a few counts of this clone. Here the CDR3 reads CASSLRPRISTDTQYF. The CDR3 region has the DNA TGTGCCAGTAGTTTAAGACCGAGAATCAGCACAGATACGCAGTATTTT. The V and J genes are TRBV19 and TRBJ2-3; D is unresolved. Trimming pared 5 bases from V and 0 bases from J, leaving 15 bases between. Per the germline V gene, CDR1 is LNHDA and CDR2 is SQIVND (reference sequence). This CDR3 is 16 amino acids long.

The chain carries TRBV4-2 and TRBJ1-3, with TRBD1 matching over 8 bases. CDR3 length: 20 residues. The V gene end was trimmed by 0 bases and the J gene end by 0 bases; junction bases not matched to a gene: 13. The germline gives CDR1 LGHNA, CDR2 YNFKEQ. The CDR3 region is CASSQEGMAGGPLSGNTIYF. The CDR3 nucleotides are TGTGCCAGCAGCCAAGAAGGAATGGCAGGGGGCCCTCTCTCTGGAAACACCATATATTTT.

This chain connects TRBV4-1 to TRBJ2-3; 7 bases align to TRBD1. CDR1 is MGHRA and CDR2 is YSYEKL in the germline V gene. V shed 2 bases and J 12 bases; nucleotides not matched to a gene: 11. The CDR3 length is 14 residues. CDR3 residues: CASSQRLGDSKQYF. CDR3 sequence (DNA): TGCGCCAGCAGCCAAAGGCTTGGGGACAGTAAACAGTATTTT.

The chain uses TRBV28 and TRBJ2-1; 7 nucleotides line up with TRBD1. This CDR3 region has 14 residues. Germline assignment: CDR1 MDHEN and CDR2 SYDVKM. Trimming took 8 bases from V and 1 from J; bases not matched to a gene: 5. As DNA, the CDR3 is TGTGCCAGCTCCGGGACAGCTTCCTACAATGAGCAGTTCTTC. The encoded protein is CASSGTASYNEQFF.

With respect to this clone: Other DNA sequences from this sample encode an identical CDR3 as well. The chain has TRBV18 and TRBJ1-2; perhaps TRBD1 as D (5 bases). Germline CDR1 and CDR2: KGHSH and LQKENI. V gave up 3 bases and J gave up 5 bases, with 7 bases separating them. The CDR3 covers 12 residues. Written as DNA, the CDR3 is TGTGCCAGCTCACCGGGGGATTATGGCTACACCTTC. Translation: CASSPGDYGYTF.

The J gene is TRBJ1-1, the V gene TRBV28; perhaps TRBD1 as D (6 bases). Deletions cut 4 bases from V and 10 bases from J, with 22 bases between. CDR1 MDHEN and CDR2 SYDVKM come from the germline V gene. The CDR3 extends over 15 amino acids. The CDR3 reads CASSSLEGRQAPAFF. Here the CDR3 DNA reads TGTGCCAGCAGTTCCCTTGAGGGCCGACAGGCCCCAGCTTTCTTT. Based on the CDR3 plus reference TRBV28 and TRBJ1-1, the full variable domain is DVKVTQSSRYLVKRTGEKVFLECVQDMDHENMFWYRQDPGLGLRLIYFSYDVKMKEKGDIPEGYSVSREKKERFSLILESASTNQTSMYLCASSSLEGRQAPAFFGQGTRLTVV.

With regard to this clone: At one of its ends the junction is not consistent with the germline gene, which may arise from a read error. The rearrangement joins TRBV15 to TRBJ2-1; D gene unclear. This CDR3 is 11 amino acids long. The germline V gene has CDR1 LNHNV and CDR2 YYDKDF (reference sequence). The CDR3 region is CATSRDRNRVF. CDR3 sequence (DNA): TGTGCCACCAGCAGAGATCGAAACCGGGTCTTC.

The chain is built from TRBV2 and TRBJ1-2; D is unresolved. Per germline, CDR1 SNHLY and CDR2 FYNNEI. CDR3 length: 12 amino acids. Trimming removed 8 bases at V and 0 bases at J, with 7 bases between. CDR3 loop: CASDGANYGYTF. CDR3 nucleotides: TGTGCCAGCGACGGTGCTAACTATGGCTACACCTTC. The variable domain in full, completed from reference TRBV2 and TRBJ1-2, reads EPEVTQTPSHQVTQMGQEVILRCVPISNHLYFYWYRQILGQKVEFLVSFYNNEISEKSEIFDDQFSVERPDGSNFTLKIRSTKLEDSAMYFCASDGANYGYTFGSGTRLTVV.

This chain connects TRBV7-2 to TRBJ1-3; possible D gene TRBD1, 6 bases. Germline-derived CDR1 and CDR2 are SGHTA and FQGNSA. Trimming removed 4 bases at V and 2 bases at J, with 9 bases between. The CDR3 is 14 amino acids. In nucleotides, the CDR3 is TGTGCCAGCAGCTCCGGACAGCCTGGAAACACCATATATTTT. Translating it yields CASSSGQPGNTIYF.

The rearrangement joins TRBV7-7 to TRBJ2-2; D is unresolved. The CDR3 loop spans 16 amino acids. With 5 bases removed from V and 0 bases from J, the gap between germline ends came to 13 bases. CDR1 and CDR2 from the germline V gene are SSHAT and FNYEAQ (reference sequence). DNA for the CDR3: TGTGCCAGCAGCCCCACAGCTACTTCGAACACCGGGGAGCTGTTTTTT. Translation: CASSPTATSNTGELFF. Variable domain in full (rest from reference TRBV7-7 and TRBJ2-2): GAGVSQSPRYKVTKRGQDVTLRCDPISSHATLYWYQQALGQGPEFLTYFNYEAQPDKSGLPSDRFSAERPEGSISTLTIQRTEQRDSAMYRCASSPTATSNTGELFFGEGSRLTVL.

This rearrangement joins TRBV18 to TRBJ2-3, with TRBD2 identical over 9 bases. V trimming: 0 bases; J trimming: 2 bases; junction bases outside the gene matches: 3. This CDR3 is 16 amino acids long. The germline V gene has CDR1 KGHSH and CDR2 LQKENI. For the CDR3, the DNA is TGTGCCAGCTCACCACCTAGCGGGAGAGCCACAGATACGCAGTATTTT. Protein: CASSPPSGRATDTQYF.

This chain uses TRBV9 with TRBJ1-1; tentative D call: TRBD1 (5 bases). The length of the CDR3 is 16 residues. Germline V lookup: CDR1 SGDLS, CDR2 YYNGEE. Trimming shortened V by 1 base and J by 0 bases, and 13 bases separated the two germline ends. The CDR3 region has the DNA TGTGCCAGCAGCGTATTCCGTGGGGACCTGAACACTGAAGCTTTCTTT. Translated: CASSVFRGDLNTEAFF.

The chain links TRBV19 to TRBJ2-5; D is unclear. CDR3 length: 15 residues. The germline V and J ends were trimmed by 4 bases and 1 base, with 13 bases remaining between them. Per the germline V gene, CDR1 is LNHDA and CDR2 is SQIVND (reference sequence). CDR3 protein: CASSTNGRIQETQYF. The CDR3 region has the DNA TGTGCCAGTAGTACTAACGGAAGGATCCAAGAGACCCAGTACTTC.

This clone has just a few counts. V gene TRBV7-8 combines with J gene TRBJ2-7; a weak D match, TRBD2 (5 bases). V lost 0 bases and J 2 bases, leaving 11 bases between the germline ends. Germline CDR1 and CDR2: SGHVS and FQNEAQ. This CDR3 contains 15 residues. The CDR3 reads CASSLARTRAYEQYF. CDR3 nucleotides: TGTGCCAGCAGCTTAGCCCGGACTCGAGCCTACGAGCAGTACTTC.

The CDR3 spells CASHVGNEKLFF. The CDR3 coding sequence is TGTGCCAGCCATGTCGGGAATGAAAAACTGTTTTTT. The chain employs TRBV28 and TRBJ1-4; D is undetermined. V lost 8 bases, J lost 5 bases, and 9 bases lay in between. CDR3 length equals 12 residues. The V gene's germline CDR1 is MDHEN and CDR2 SYDVKM.